The 9 T cell receptor beta chains presented below share a single source sample, sequenced in a study of blood T cell repertoires in COVID-19. The assay was immunoSEQ multiplex PCR, and TCRdb's table has in-frame clones only and misses some. Seen here are around 300,000 clones, roughly nine tenths observed once, and the top ten hold about 3%. Sequenced input: PBMCs or T cells enriched from blood (not recorded which). Source of these receptors: a woman in her 50s who had recovered from COVID-19.

The chain links TRBV19 to TRBJ1-5; possible D gene TRBD1, 6 bases. V was shortened by 6 bases and J by 4 bases, with 16 bases between the two germline ends. CDR3 length: 15 amino acids. Germline CDR1 reads LNHDA; CDR2 reads SQIVND (reference sequence). CDR3 in amino acids: CASRPMTGSNQPQHF. The DNA of the CDR3 is TGTGCCAGTAGACCGATGACAGGCTCTAATCAGCCCCAGCATTTT.

The chain is built from TRBV7-9 and TRBJ2-1; 13 bases match TRBD2. CDR1 SEHNR and CDR2 FQNEAQ come from the germline V gene (reference sequence). V shed 2 bases, J shed 4 bases, and the junction held 5 bases outside the gene matches. The CDR3 covers 17 residues. The CDR3 here is CASSLHWTSGRYNEQFF. In nucleotides, the CDR3 is TGTGCCAGCAGCTTACATTGGACTAGCGGGAGATACAATGAGCAGTTCTTC.

The chain couples TRBV7-9 to TRBJ1-5; 7 positions match TRBD1. Germline V gene lookup returns CDR1 SEHNR and CDR2 FQNEAQ (reference sequence). The CDR3 runs 15 residues. V shed 2 bases, J shed 4 bases, and the junction held 5 bases outside the gene matches. The CDR3 DNA is TGTGCCAGCAGCTTAACAGGGGTAGGGAATCAGCCCCAGCATTTT. Translation: CASSLTGVGNQPQHF.

The chain recombines TRBV29-1 with TRBJ2-1; TRBD2 matches 12 bases. Germline V CDR1 and CDR2: SQVTM, ANQGSEA. There are 16 residues in the CDR3. The trim removed 7 bases at V and 4 bases at J, leaving 11 bases unmatched. Here the CDR3 reads CSASGTSGRLYNEQFF. CDR3 bases: TGCAGCGCCTCCGGGACTAGCGGGCGTCTATACAATGAGCAGTTCTTC.

This chain joins TRBV28 and TRBJ2-7, with a weak D call TRBD2 (6 bases). The germline V gene has CDR1 MDHEN and CDR2 SYDVKM. V was shortened by 8 bases and J by 3 bases, with 20 bases between the two germline ends. The CDR3 has 15 residues. The DNA for the CDR3 is TGTGCCAGCGCTAAGGGACTTGCCGTCGTCTACGAGCAGTACTTC. Encoded protein: CASAKGLAVVYEQYF.

CDR3 sequence reads: CASSLWAGAEAFF. DNA of the CDR3: TGTGCCAGCAGCTTATGGGCAGGGGCTGAAGCTTTCTTT. V is TRBV11-3 and J is TRBJ1-1, with a weak D call TRBD1 (6 bases). The CDR3 has 13 amino acids. V lost 2 bases to trimming and J lost 6 bases, with 10 bases between them. The germline V gene has CDR1 SGHNT and CDR2 YENEEA.

The gene calls are TRBV28 and TRBJ1-6; D is undetermined. Trimming left V 6 bases short and J 7 bases short, with 13 bases between. The CDR3 covers 14 residues. Germline CDR1 is MDHEN and CDR2 is SYDVKM. The CDR3 nucleotides read TGTGCCAGCAGACTAGACGGAAACAATTCACCCCTCCACTTT. Amino acid sequence: CASRLDGNNSPLHF. Full variable domain (remainder filled in from reference TRBV28 and TRBJ1-6): DVKVTQSSRYLVKRTGEKVFLECVQDMDHENMFWYRQDPGLGLRLIYFSYDVKMKEKGDIPEGYSVSREKKERFSLILESASTNQTSMYLCASRLDGNNSPLHFGNGTRLTVT.

CDR3 loop: CASSLAGTGPYEQYF. CDR3 sequence (DNA): TGTGCCAGCAGCCTAGCCGGGACAGGGCCGTACGAGCAGTACTTC. The chain links TRBV11-3 to TRBJ2-7; 9 nucleotides match TRBD1. Germline V CDR1 and CDR2: SGHNT, YENEEA. J gave up 4 bases and V 5 bases, and 9 bases lay outside the gene matches. The CDR3 length is 15 residues.

The chain is built from TRBV30 and TRBJ2-2, with 7 bases identical to TRBD2. In germline, CDR1 is GTSNPN, CDR2 SVGIG (reference sequence). Losses at the gene ends were 3 bases for V and 5 bases for J; bases not matched to a gene: 9. The length of the CDR3 is 15 residues. The CDR3 region has the DNA TGTGCCTGGAGCGAATCTGGACTAGTAACCGGGGAGCTGTTTTTT. Translation: CAWSESGLVTGELFF.